A single sample gave rise to the 26 T cell receptor beta chains below, sequenced in a study of OX40 agonist ivuxolimab in advanced cancers. Sequencing used immunoSEQ multiplex PCR; TCRdb keeps in-frame clones, though not all of them. The sample lists approximately 78,000 clones, about 87% occurring once. The source was CD4+ or CD8+ T cells sorted from blood, collected in a trial of the OX40 agonist ivuxolimab. Every receptor here comes from an adult with an advanced solid tumor such as melanoma, head and neck, liver or kidney cancer.

This clone was observed a few times. The rearrangement uses TRBV4-1 and TRBJ2-1; 8 bases are shared with TRBD2. Germline CDR1 MGHRA, CDR2 YSYEKL. This CDR3 region has 17 residues. The trim removed 1 base at V and 4 bases at J, leaving 9 bases unmatched. CDR3 DNA sequence: TGCGCCAGCAGCCAAGGATCCGGGACTAGTATTTACAATGAGCAGTTCTTC. Its protein is CASSQGSGTSIYNEQFF.

The chain has TRBV4-2 and TRBJ2-1, with 8 positions matching TRBD2. J gave up 2 bases and V 8 bases, and 8 bases lay outside the gene matches. The CDR3 has 15 amino acids. CDR1 LGHNA and CDR2 YNFKEQ come from the germline V gene. CDR3 amino acids: CASAGGAGPYNEQFF. CDR3 DNA sequence: TGTGCCAGCGCCGGGGGGGCAGGCCCCTACAATGAGCAGTTCTTC.

V and J are TRBV7-7 and TRBJ2-5, with a weak D call TRBD2 (5 bases). This CDR3 comprises 13 residues. CDR1 and CDR2 from the germline V gene are SSHAT and FNYEAQ (reference sequence). V was shortened by 4 bases and J by 5 bases, with 11 bases between the two germline ends. The CDR3 DNA follows: TGTGCCAGCAGCTATGACTATCGGGAGACCCAGTACTTC. Translating gives CASSYDYRETQYF.

The chain couples TRBV11-2 to TRBJ2-6; no definite D call. The V and J ends lost 3 bases and 12 bases respectively, with 9 bases between them. CDR1 and CDR2 (germline): SGHAT, FQNNGV. This CDR3 has 12 amino acids. Written as DNA, the CDR3 is TGTGCCAGCAGCTTTTCTATGGGCGTCCTGACTTTC. This codes for CASSFSMGVLTF.

This chain joins TRBV10-3 and TRBJ2-1; D is perhaps TRBD1 (6 bases). Trimming removed 5 bases from V and 0 bases from J, with 11 bases in between. The CDR3 contains 15 residues. CDR1 is ENHRY and CDR2 is SYGVKD in the germline V gene. The CDR3 spells CAISPGHSSYNEQFF. The CDR3 region has the DNA TGTGCCATCAGTCCGGGACATTCCTCCTACAATGAGCAGTTCTTC.

The chain links TRBV6-1 to TRBJ2-7; no clear D gene. The V end lost 5 bases, the J end lost 7 bases, and 9 bases lay between the germline ends. The CDR3 runs 11 residues. CDR1 and CDR2 from the germline V gene are MNHNS and SASEGT. CDR3 residues: CASSLTGEQYF. The CDR3 DNA follows: TGTGCCAGCAGTCTCACGGGTGAGCAGTACTTC.

This clone was seen just once. The J gene is TRBJ2-5, the V gene TRBV7-3, with unresolved D. Trimming cost V 2 bases and J 4 bases, with 8 bases left between them. Germline values: CDR1 SGHTA, CDR2 FQGTGA. CDR3 length equals 13 residues. The CDR3 loop is CASSLSRRETQYF. CDR3 DNA sequence: TGTGCCAGCAGCTTATCGCGTCGAGAGACCCAGTACTTC.

The V call is TRBV18, the J call TRBJ1-1; D perhaps matches TRBD1 (5 bases). The CDR3 runs to 13 residues. Germline V gene lookup returns CDR1 KGHSH and CDR2 LQKENI. V was trimmed by 0 bases and J by 5 bases, leaving 7 bases between them. CDR3 bases: TGTGCCAGCTCACCACCGGGGGGGACTGAAGCTTTCTTT. Translated, it gives CASSPPGGTEAFF. Drawing the rest from reference TRBV18 and TRBJ1-1, the complete variable domain is NAGVMQNPRHLVRRRGQEARLRCSPMKGHSHVYWYRQLPEEGLKFMVYLQKENIIDESGMPKERFSAEFPKEGPSILRIQQVVRGDSAAYFCASSPPGGTEAFFGQGTRLTVV.

J is TRBJ2-1 and V is TRBV6-5; 7 bases fit TRBD1. CDR1 and CDR2 (germline): MNHEY, SVGAGI. With 8 bases clipped from V and 6 bases from J, the junction kept 7 bases outside the gene matches. This CDR3 region has 13 residues. The CDR3 loop reads CASLGQRFNEQFF. CDR3 nucleotides: TGTGCCAGCCTGGGACAGCGTTTCAATGAGCAGTTCTTC.

V gene TRBV28 combines with J gene TRBJ1-1; D is perhaps TRBD1 (6 bases). Germline CDR1 reads MDHEN; CDR2 reads SYDVKM. V gave up 6 bases and J gave up 5 bases, with 16 bases separating them. The CDR3 covers 14 residues. The CDR3 DNA reads as TGTGCCAGCAGGGGGCAAGCGGGGGCAACTGAAGCTTTCTTT. Translated: CASRGQAGATEAFF.

The J gene is TRBJ2-3, the V gene TRBV5-6, with D unclear. V lost 4 bases and J lost 1, with 13 bases in between. The germline V gene encodes CDR1 SGHDT and CDR2 YYEEEE. This CDR3 is 15 amino acids long. CDR3 residues: CASSLTLGGTDTQYF. The CDR3 DNA sequence: TGTGCCAGCAGCCTAACTCTAGGAGGCACAGATACGCAGTATTTT. Combining the CDR3 with reference TRBV5-6 and TRBJ2-3 gives the whole variable domain DAGVTQSPTHLIKTRGQQVTLRCSPKSGHDTVSWYQQALGQGPQFIFQYYEEEERQRGNFPDRFSGHQFPNYSSELNVNALLLGDSALYLCASSLTLGGTDTQYFGPGTRLTVL.

The chain couples TRBV5-1 to TRBJ1-1; D not certain. V lost 1 base and J 5 bases, leaving 6 bases between the germline ends. The CDR3 has 12 amino acids. CDR1 and CDR2 from the germline V gene are SGHRS and YFSETQ. The CDR3 loop reads CASSLSGTEAFF. For the CDR3, the DNA is TGCGCCAGCAGCTTGTCTGGAACTGAAGCTTTCTTT.

This clone showed up just a few times. The CDR3 loop is CATEGRSGWQPQHF. In nucleotides, the CDR3 is TGTGCCACCGAGGGACGGTCGGGGTGGCAGCCCCAGCATTTT. This chain links TRBV28 with TRBJ1-5; D possibly corresponds to TRBD1 (5 bases). Germline V CDR1 and CDR2: MDHEN, SYDVKM. Trimming took off 10 bases at V and 7 bases at J, with 20 bases between the two ends. The CDR3 is 14 residues long.

This chain joins TRBV2 and TRBJ2-7; D ambiguous. V was shortened by 4 bases and J by 2 bases, with 12 bases between the two germline ends. Germline V gene lookup returns CDR1 SNHLY and CDR2 FYNNEI. The CDR3 contains 14 residues. Here the CDR3 DNA reads TGTGCCAGCAGTGTGGAAGTTACCGCCTACGAGCAGTACTTC. As protein: CASSVEVTAYEQYF.

The chain joins TRBV28 to TRBJ2-1; tentatively, D is TRBD1 (5 bases). The V gene lost 4 bases and the J gene lost 6 bases, with 10 bases spanning the gap. The CDR3 extends over 13 amino acids. The germline CDR1 and CDR2 sequences are MDHEN and SYDVKM. In DNA, the CDR3 is TGTGCCAGCAGTTCGACAGTAGTCAATGAGCAGTTCTTC. It is translated as CASSSTVVNEQFF.

The chain is built from TRBV9 and TRBJ1-2; the match to TRBD1 covers 7 bases. The CDR3 consists of 15 residues. CDR1 is SGDLS, CDR2 YYNGEE, per germline. J gave up 3 bases and V 2 bases, and 7 bases lay outside the gene matches. The CDR3 nucleotides are TGTGCCAGCAGCGTGAGGGACAGCCAAGACTATGGCTACACCTTC. Protein: CASSVRDSQDYGYTF.

A single count supports this clone. This chain links TRBV5-5 with TRBJ1-1; D remains ambiguous. The germline V gene encodes CDR1 SGHKS and CDR2 YYEKEE (reference sequence). Trimming shortened V by 0 bases and J by 3 bases, and 6 bases separated the two germline ends. There are 13 residues in the CDR3. This CDR3 is CASSLAPDTEAFF. The CDR3 coding sequence is TGTGCCAGCAGCTTGGCCCCCGACACTGAAGCTTTCTTT.

This chain connects TRBV6-7 to TRBJ2-1; D may be TRBD1 (5 bases). TRBV6-7 is an open reading frame, and its role is uncertain. Trimming left V 7 bases short and J 7 bases short, with 14 bases between. The CDR3 length is 13 residues. The CDR3 sequence is CASTYTGLNEQFF. The CDR3 DNA follows: TGTGCCAGCACGTATACAGGCTTGAATGAGCAGTTCTTC.

The chain couples TRBV28 to TRBJ1-2; no clear D gene. In germline, CDR1 is MDHEN, CDR2 SYDVKM. The CDR3 contains 13 residues. The V and J ends lost 5 bases and 4 bases respectively, with 11 bases between them. CDR3 amino acids: CASSTVDLYGYTF. As DNA, the CDR3 is TGTGCCAGCAGTACGGTCGACCTCTATGGCTACACCTTC.

The chain employs TRBV6-5 and TRBJ2-3; 9 bases align to TRBD2. The CDR3 extends over 16 amino acids. The V gene's germline CDR1 is MNHEY and CDR2 SVGAGI. V was clipped by 2 bases and J by 5 bases; unmatched bases: 8. DNA for the CDR3: TGTGCCAGCAGTTACGGGGGCGGGGGGGCCAGAGATACGCAGTATTTT. Protein: CASSYGGGGARDTQYF.

The genes are TRBV19 and TRBJ2-2; TRBD2 matches 10 bases. Trimming removed 5 bases from V and 1 base from J; junction bases left unmatched: 10. The germline gives CDR1 LNHDA, CDR2 SQIVND (reference sequence). CDR3 length: 18 residues. Here the CDR3 DNA reads TGTGCCAGTAGTTCACGGACTAGCGGCTACCGGAACACCGGGGAGCTGTTTTTT. Amino acids: CASSSRTSGYRNTGELFF.

The table lists this clone with a few counts. The chain links TRBV5-1 to TRBJ1-1, with a weak D call TRBD1 (5 bases). This CDR3 contains 14 residues. CDR1 and CDR2 from the germline V gene are SGHRS and YFSETQ. V dropped 0 bases and J dropped 0 bases, with 6 bases sitting between them. This chain's CDR3 is CASSLDRLNTEAFF. Written as DNA, the CDR3 is TGCGCCAGCAGCTTGGACAGGCTGAACACTGAAGCTTTCTTT. The full variable domain, with the rest looked up from reference TRBV5-1 and TRBJ1-1, is KAGVTQTPRYLIKTRGQQVTLSCSPISGHRSVSWYQQTPGQGLQFLFEYFSETQRNKGNFPGRFSGRQFSNSRSEMNVSTLELGDSALYLCASSLDRLNTEAFFGQGTRLTVV.

V is TRBV2 and J is TRBJ2-7; D is undetermined. Trimming pared 4 bases from V and 4 bases from J, leaving 5 bases between. CDR1 is SNHLY and CDR2 is FYNNEI in the germline V gene. The CDR3 has 11 residues. The CDR3 DNA reads as TGTGCCAGCAGTGTAAGGTACGAGCAGTACTTC. It translates to CASSVRYEQYF.

This clone showed up just a few times. The J gene is TRBJ2-5, the V gene TRBV28; the match to TRBD1 covers 8 bases. Germline CDR1 and CDR2: MDHEN and SYDVKM. There are 15 residues in the CDR3. V lost 5 bases to trimming and J lost 3 bases; unmatched junction nucleotides: 8. The CDR3 loop is CASSQTSDREETQYF. The CDR3 bases are TGTGCCAGCAGTCAAACTTCGGACAGGGAAGAGACCCAGTACTTC.

This chain links TRBV28 with TRBJ2-1; TRBD1 aligns across 7 bases. In germline, CDR1 is MDHEN, CDR2 SYDVKM. This CDR3 spans 15 amino acids. V trimming: 6 bases; J trimming: 7 bases; junction bases outside the gene matches: 12. Written as DNA, the CDR3 is TGTGCCAGCAGCCCAGCCGGGACAGCATTTAATGAGCAGTTCTTC. Its translation is CASSPAGTAFNEQFF.

This chain uses TRBV2 with TRBJ1-5; D uncertain. The V end was cut by 8 bases, the J end by 1 base, with 9 bases between. CDR1 is SNHLY and CDR2 is FYNNEI in the germline V gene. CDR3 length: 13 residues. CDR3 residues: CASVGESNQPQHF. CDR3 DNA: TGTGCCAGCGTCGGGGAAAGCAATCAGCCCCAGCATTTT.